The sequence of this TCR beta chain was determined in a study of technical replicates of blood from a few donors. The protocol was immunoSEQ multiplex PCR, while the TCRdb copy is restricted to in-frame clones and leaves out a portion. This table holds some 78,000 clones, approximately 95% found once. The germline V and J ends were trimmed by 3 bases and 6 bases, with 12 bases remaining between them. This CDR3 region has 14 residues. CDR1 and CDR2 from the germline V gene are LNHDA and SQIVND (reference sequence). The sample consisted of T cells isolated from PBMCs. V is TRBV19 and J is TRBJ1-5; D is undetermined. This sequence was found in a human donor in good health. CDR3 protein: CASSIQAKIQPQHF. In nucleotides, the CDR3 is TGTGCCAGTAGTATCCAGGCTAAGATTCAGCCCCAGCATTTT.